This T cell receptor (beta chain) is drawn from a study of control samples from healthy donors and cancer patients. Method: immunoSEQ multiplex PCR; TCRdb's copy keeps in-frame clones and lacks some. The data contain about 92,000 clones, approximately 82% of them singletons. Germline CDR1 reads SGHTA; CDR2 reads FQGNSA. The CDR3 is 16 residues long. V was pared by 0 bases and J by 0 bases, with 9 bases between. This chain connects TRBV7-2 to TRBJ1-3, with D uncertain. This receptor was obtained from a woman between 55 and 75 years old in good health. The sequenced sample was blood. CDR3 nucleotide sequence: TGTGCCAGCAGCTTAGCAGGGCTGGCCTCTGGAAACACCATATATTTT. Its protein is CASSLAGLASGNTIYF.